These 14 T cell receptor beta chains originate from one sample sequenced in a study of cytomegalovirus exposure and HLA in healthy donors. The PCR contained 60 Vbeta and 13 Jbeta primers. The method was immunoSEQ multiplex PCR; TCRdb's version includes in-frame clones alone and lacks a portion of them. The sample holds 110,000 or so clones, 75% seen once. The specimen sequenced was PBMCs. The receptors were gathered from a man between 40 and 49 years old in good health and CMV-seronegative.

The chain links TRBV5-4 to TRBJ1-1; 12 positions agree with TRBD1. V gave up 4 bases and J gave up 3 bases; unmatched junction bases: 4. CDR3 size: 15 residues. CDR1 and CDR2 (germline): SGHNT, YYREEE (reference sequence). The CDR3 loop is CASSAGTGGYTEAFF. The CDR3 DNA reads as TGTGCCAGCAGCGCCGGGACAGGGGGCTACACTGAAGCTTTCTTT. Complete variable domain (other parts from reference TRBV5-4 and TRBJ1-1): ETGVTQSPTHLIKTRGQQVTLRCSSQSGHNTVSWYQQALGQGPQFIFQYYREEENGRGNFPPRFSGLQFPNYSSELNVNALELDDSALYLCASSAGTGGYTEAFFGQGTRLTVV.

This chain connects TRBV10-3 to TRBJ1-1, with D maybe TRBD1 (5 bases). V lost 7 bases to trimming and J lost 1 base, with 13 bases between them. This CDR3 spans 14 amino acids. Germline loops: CDR1 ENHRY, CDR2 SYGVKD. The chain's CDR3 is CAITQQERNTEAFF. For the CDR3, the DNA is TGTGCCATCACCCAACAGGAAAGGAACACTGAAGCTTTCTTT.

The chain couples TRBV15 to TRBJ1-2, with 7 positions matching TRBD1. The germline V gene encodes CDR1 LNHNV and CDR2 YYDKDF (reference sequence). The CDR3 has 16 amino acids. The V segment lost 5 bases and the J segment 0 bases; nucleotides outside the gene matches: 9. The chain's CDR3 is CATSPRGGQTNYGYTF. CDR3 in DNA: TGTGCCACCAGCCCTCGGGGGGGACAGACTAACTATGGCTACACCTTC.

This chain uses TRBV19 with TRBJ2-7, with 7 bases lining up with TRBD1. Looked up from germline, CDR1 is LNHDA and CDR2 is SQIVND (reference sequence). This CDR3 has 15 amino acids. V lost 6 bases and J lost 2; bases outside the gene matches: 10. For the CDR3, the DNA is TGTGCCAGTAGCCCCGGGACAGTGGGAGCCTACGAGCAGTACTTC. Amino acid sequence: CASSPGTVGAYEQYF.

This clone was found a few times. The CDR3 is CASSKAPGQGASGNTIYF. DNA for the CDR3: TGTGCCAGCAGCAAAGCTCCGGGACAGGGGGCATCCGGAAACACCATATATTTT. V gene TRBV21-1 combines with J gene TRBJ1-3; the DNA was not used to check the table's D call, TRBD1. TRBV21-1 is described as a pseudogene. The CDR3 has 18 residues.

This chain joins TRBV23-1 and TRBJ2-3; TRBD2 agrees at 12 bases. TRBV23-1 is annotated as an ORF whose role is uncertain. J was trimmed by 1 base and V by 2 bases; bases with no gene match: 1. The CDR3 runs 16 residues. In DNA form, the CDR3 reads TGCGCCAGCAGTCAAGGACTAGCGGGGTGCACAGATACGCAGTATTTT. Its translation: CASSQGLAGCTDTQYF.

V gene TRBV6-5 combines with J gene TRBJ2-7; D might be TRBD1 (5 bases). From germline, CDR1 is MNHEY and CDR2 SVGAGI. The CDR3 runs 15 residues. V dropped 6 bases and J dropped 1 base, with 16 bases sitting between them. CDR3 region: CASSRRACLSYEQYF. The CDR3 DNA is TGTGCCAGCAGCCGCAGGGCCTGCCTTTCCTACGAGCAGTACTTC.

This clone was recorded a few times. This sequence joins TRBV30 and TRBJ2-7; D perhaps matches TRBD2 (5 bases). The CDR3 consists of 13 residues. V was cut by 1 base and J by 3 bases, with 10 bases left in between. Looked up from germline, CDR1 is GTSNPN and CDR2 is SVGIG (reference sequence). The CDR3 DNA reads TGTGCCTGGAGTGGAGGGCATAACTACGAGCAGTACTTC. Translating gives CAWSGGHNYEQYF.

V usage is TRBV10-1 and J usage is TRBJ2-1; possibly TRBD2 for D (6 bases). The germline V gene encodes CDR1 WNHNN and CDR2 SYGVQD (reference sequence). The CDR3 is 15 residues long. V lost 6 bases and J lost 4, with 16 bases in between. CDR3 DNA sequence: TGCGCCAGCAGCGCGGGACGAGTCAATTACAATGAGCAGTTCTTC. Protein product: CASSAGRVNYNEQFF.

The DNA of the CDR3 is TGTGCCAGCACGACTAGCGGAACCTACGAGCAGTACTTC. Amino acid sequence: CASTTSGTYEQYF. The rearrangement joins TRBV14 to TRBJ2-7, with 9 bases identical to TRBD2. The CDR3 has 13 amino acids. CDR1 SGHDN and CDR2 FVKESK come from the germline V gene. V shed 7 bases, J shed 2 bases, and the junction held 3 bases outside the gene matches. The full variable domain, rest sourced from reference TRBV14 and TRBJ2-7, is EAGVTQFPSHSVIEKGQTVTLRCDPISGHDNLYWYRRVMGKEIKFLLHFVKESKQDESGMPNNRFLAERTGGTYSTLKVQPAELEDSGVYFCASTTSGTYEQYFGPGTRLTVT.

The rearrangement links TRBV2 to TRBJ1-5; D perhaps matches TRBD1 (5 bases). Germline CDR1 is SNHLY and CDR2 is FYNNEI. The CDR3 length is 14 residues. V was shortened by 1 base and J by 7 bases, with 11 bases between the two germline ends. The CDR3 protein is CASSEGAGWQPQHF. DNA of the CDR3: TGTGCCAGCAGTGAAGGGGCAGGGTGGCAGCCCCAGCATTTT.

V and J are TRBV7-9 and TRBJ1-4; D gene unclear. The CDR3 has 18 residues. V dropped 0 bases and J dropped 5 bases, with 19 bases sitting between them. Germline values: CDR1 SEHNR, CDR2 FQNEAQ (reference sequence). The CDR3, as DNA: TGTGCCAGCAGCTTAGCACCGACAAAACCCAGACCAAATGAAAAACTGTTTTTT. This translates into CASSLAPTKPRPNEKLFF.

V is TRBV7-9 and J is TRBJ2-7, with 7 bases lining up with TRBD2. Per germline, CDR1 SEHNR and CDR2 FQNEAQ (reference sequence). The CDR3 loop spans 14 amino acids. Trimming cost V 3 bases and J 5 bases; bases outside gene matches: 7. CDR3 DNA: TGTGCCAGCAGCTTTTCCCGGGAGGAAGACGAGCAGTACTTC. Protein: CASSFSREEDEQYF.

V gene TRBV7-2 combines with J gene TRBJ1-1; the match to TRBD1 covers 7 bases. This CDR3 is 13 amino acids long. Unmatched junction bases numbered 9, after V lost 6 bases and J lost 8 bases. Germline V gene lookup returns CDR1 SGHTA and CDR2 FQGNSA. The CDR3 is CASRFPGTEEAFF. The DNA for the CDR3 is TGTGCCAGCAGGTTTCCCGGGACAGAGGAAGCTTTCTTT.